This T cell receptor beta chain emerged from a study of cytomegalovirus exposure and HLA in healthy donors. Points from the study as a whole: That first-cohort TCR clusters tended to co-occur in the approximately 110 validation repertoires was found in a later analysis. CMV antigen specificity was confirmed in vitro for three CMV-associated chains.

Profiled with immunoSEQ multiplex PCR; TCRdb holds only in-frame clones, not every one. The sample has 200,000 to 250,000 clones; about nine tenths are singletons. On this clone: Its target is unknown.

This CDR3 comprises 19 residues. Looked up from germline, CDR1 is MGHRA and CDR2 is YSYEKL. The V gene end was trimmed by 5 bases and the J gene end by 0 bases; junction bases not matched to a gene: 16. Sequenced: PBMCs. The V gene is TRBV4-1, the J gene TRBJ2-7; 10 bases fit TRBD2. The receptor's source is a woman aged 18-29 years in good health and CMV-seropositive. CDR3 nucleotides: TGCGCCAGCAGCTCCCGCGGACTAGCGGACAGTACCTCCTCCTACGAGCAGTACTTC. Translation gives CASSSRGLADSTSSYEQYF.